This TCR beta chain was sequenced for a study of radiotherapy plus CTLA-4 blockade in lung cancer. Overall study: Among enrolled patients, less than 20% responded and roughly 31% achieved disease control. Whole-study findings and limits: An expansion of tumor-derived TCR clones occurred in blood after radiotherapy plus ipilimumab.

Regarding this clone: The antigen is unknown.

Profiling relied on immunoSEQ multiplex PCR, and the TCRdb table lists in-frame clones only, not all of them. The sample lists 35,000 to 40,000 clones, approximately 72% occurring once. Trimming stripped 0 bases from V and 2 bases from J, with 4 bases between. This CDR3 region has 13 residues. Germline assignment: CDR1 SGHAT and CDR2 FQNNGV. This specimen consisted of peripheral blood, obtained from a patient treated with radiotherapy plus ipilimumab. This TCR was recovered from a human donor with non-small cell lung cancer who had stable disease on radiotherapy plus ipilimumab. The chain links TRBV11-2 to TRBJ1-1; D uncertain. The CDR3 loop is CASSLDINTEAFF. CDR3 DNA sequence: TGTGCCAGCAGCTTAGATATCAACACTGAAGCTTTCTTT.